Below, one T cell receptor (beta chain) is given with its context. Its specificity is not known. The entry originates in a study of T cell repertoires in aging, cancer and after chemotherapy. The overall study: Pre- and post-chemotherapy samples were paired from chronic lymphocytic leukemia patients treated with fludarabine- or bendamustine-based regimens.

Study-wide findings and caveats: Age-matched healthy donors had significantly more diverse, less clonal blood TCR repertoires than untreated cancer patients.

Multiplex touch-down PCR with TRB-A/B primers amplified rearranged V-D-J TRB sequences. TCRdb re-called the multiplex PCR reads with MiXCR, one entry per CDR3 protein. The sample has some 2,000 distinct CDR3 sequences, less than 25% seen once; the top ten hold around 30%. J was trimmed by 5 bases and V by 4 bases; bases with no gene match: 8. CDR1 and CDR2 (germline): MNHEY, SVGAGI. The CDR3 consists of 14 residues. Peripheral blood genomic DNA, not sorted cells or RNA, was the template. This chain joins TRBV6-5 and TRBJ2-7, with 7 bases lining up with TRBD1. The TCR comes from a human donor with a blood cancer. Sequenced sample: blood. The CDR3 nucleotides are TGTGCCAGCAGTTTCCGGGACAGCCGGGACGAGCAGTACTTC. Its translation is CASSFRDSRDEQYF.